This T cell receptor beta chain was identified in a study of cytomegalovirus exposure and HLA in healthy donors. Method: immunoSEQ multiplex PCR; TCRdb's copy keeps in-frame clones and lacks some. The profile shows about 120,000 clones, 88% of them singletons. The sequenced material came from PBMCs. This clonotype originated in a woman aged 18-30 years in good health and CMV-seropositive.

CDR3 coding DNA: TGTGCCAGCAGCTTGGCGATCAGCGGTACAGATACGCAGTATTTT. Translating it yields CASSLAISGTDTQYF. The rearrangement joins TRBV5-6 to TRBJ2-3; D may be TRBD2 (5 bases). Per the germline V gene, CDR1 is SGHDT and CDR2 is YYEEEE. The V end was cut by 0 bases, the J end by 3 bases, with 11 bases between. The CDR3 extends over 15 amino acids.